This entry describes one T cell receptor (beta chain). It lacks a known antigen. Within one base of it there is no much larger clone, and no base qualities were kept. This entry comes from a study of untreated major depressive disorder listed by TCRdb under 2018. Some background on the complete study: This cross-sectional case-control study compared T cell phenotype and TCR repertoire between antidepressant-free major depressive disorder patients and individually matched non-depressed controls. Differences in Vbeta 5.1, Vbeta 11 and Vbeta 22 usage observed by flow cytometry in the whole cohort were followed up by sequencing.

The Qiagen DNeasy Blood and Tissue Kit was used to extract total genomic DNA from the purified CD4+ T cells. Using immunoSEQ immunosequencing protocols, the TCRbeta CDR3 region, as defined by IMGT, was amplified and sequenced. As for the authors' bioinformatics: The immunoSEQ service preprocessed the raw sequence data to correct PCR and sequencing errors. The sequence data were imported into the immunoSEQ Analyzer and were further analyzed using VDJtools v1.0.7. The paired Wilcoxon signed-rank test was used to test differences between patients and controls. In TCRdb, the immuneACCESS table is reduced to in-frame sequences with V and J assigned. These tables do not hold every clone; where another copy was compared, an unresolved V gene accounts for under half, and the others remain unexplained. V, J and clone size reflect that table, while D and trimming were determined from the DNA. Across this sample there are more than 25,000 clones, with 91% seen only once. The ten largest clonotypes hold 0.7% to 0.85% of the sample.

Each depressed patient was matched pairwise with a non-depressed control on sex, age, current smoking status and body mass index. Every participant was of European descent. Patients were diagnosed with major depressive disorder by DSM-IV criteria and had a Hamilton Rating Scale for Depression score of 18 or higher. Before enrollment, patients had taken no psychiatric medication, antidepressants included, for at least 8 weeks. Among patients, depression severity was moderate to severe. All participants were excluded for major medical conditions, Axis I/II comorbidities, regular medication or illicit drug use, or drinking over 100 g alcohol weekly. From each participant, about 32 ml of peripheral blood was collected into EDTA tubes. CD4+ T cells were purified from thawed PBMCs by magnetic negative selection with the BD IMag Human CD4 T Lymphocyte Enrichment Set. Flow cytometry confirmed that the CD4+ enrichment method typically gave roughly 96% purity. A subgroup of four to six case-control pairs, chosen blind to the chemokine receptor expression and flow-cytometric repertoire skewing results, underwent TCRbeta sequencing. All blood samples were collected in the morning at 8:00 a.m., and PBMCs were isolated by Ficoll-Hypaque gradient centrifugation. Until being assayed, PBMCs were kept in liquid nitrogen after cryopreservation by gradual cooling to -80 degrees C.

Summary of the overall study and its limitations: For the sequencing comparisons, planned one-tailed tests were run on just three Vbeta families that had been chosen in advance. In the sequencing data, TRBV25-01 and TRBV02-01 usage was found to follow the flow-cytometry pattern, although statistical significance was not reached. Higher TRBV05-01 (Vbeta 5.1) usage among CD4+ T cells of depressed patients compared with controls was confirmed by sequencing, with p = 0.040 in a one-tailed test. In every sequenced subject, the top five TRBV05-01 clones were all identified as private clones. Because of strict matching and exclusion criteria, the study sample was comparatively small, which limits how generalizable the findings are.

The CDR1 and CDR2 encoded by the germline V gene are ENHRY and SYGVKD. For this chain, trimming is 11 bases at the V end and 6 bases at the J end, and the number of junction bases without a gene match is 13. Including cysteine and phenylalanine, the CDR3 has 15 amino acids. CDR3 DNA is the only sequence kept; it has 45 bases, read in frame from the first base. Sequenced sample: CD4+ T cells from PBMCs. This clonotype was sampled from a woman aged 30 to 39 with major depressive disorder. The chain was built from TRBV10-3 and TRBJ1-6; TRBD1 agrees with 7 junctional bases. The CDR3 is CAVGQGGQGNSPLHF. The DNA is as follows: TGTGCCGTCGGGCAGGGGGGGCAGGGTAATTCACCCCTCCACTTT.